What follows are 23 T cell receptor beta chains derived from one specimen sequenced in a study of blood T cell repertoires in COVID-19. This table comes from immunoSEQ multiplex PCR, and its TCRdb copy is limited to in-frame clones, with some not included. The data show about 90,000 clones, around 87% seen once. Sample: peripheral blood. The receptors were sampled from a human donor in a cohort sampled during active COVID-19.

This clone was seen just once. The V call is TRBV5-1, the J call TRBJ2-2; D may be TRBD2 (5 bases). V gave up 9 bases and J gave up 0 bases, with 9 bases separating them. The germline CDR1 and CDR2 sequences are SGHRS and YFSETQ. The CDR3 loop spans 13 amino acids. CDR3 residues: CATTGANTGELFF. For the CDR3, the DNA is TGCGCCACCACCGGGGCGAACACCGGGGAGCTGTTTTTT.

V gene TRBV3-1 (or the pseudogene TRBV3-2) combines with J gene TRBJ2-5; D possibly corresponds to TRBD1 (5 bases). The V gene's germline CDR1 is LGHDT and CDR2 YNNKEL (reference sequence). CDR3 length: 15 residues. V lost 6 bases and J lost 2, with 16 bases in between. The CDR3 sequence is CASSPIGHRQETQYF. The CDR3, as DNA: TGTGCCAGCAGTCCTATAGGACACCGACAAGAGACCCAGTACTTC.

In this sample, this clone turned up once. In nucleotides, the CDR3 is TGTGCCAGCAGCTTAATTGCGACAGGGGGCCGGGGGGAGCTGTTTTTT. It yields the protein CASSLIATGGRGELFF. The chain couples TRBV11-2 to TRBJ2-2, with TRBD1 matching over 10 bases. CDR1 is SGHAT, CDR2 FQNNGV, per germline. J lost 8 bases, V lost 2 bases, and 8 bases had no gene match. This CDR3 is 16 amino acids long.

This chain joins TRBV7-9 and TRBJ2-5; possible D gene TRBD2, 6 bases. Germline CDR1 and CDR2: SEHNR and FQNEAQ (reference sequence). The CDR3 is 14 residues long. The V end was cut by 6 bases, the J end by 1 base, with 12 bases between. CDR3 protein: CASSFRDFQETQYF. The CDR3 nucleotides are TGTGCCAGCAGTTTCCGGGACTTCCAAGAGACCCAGTACTTC.

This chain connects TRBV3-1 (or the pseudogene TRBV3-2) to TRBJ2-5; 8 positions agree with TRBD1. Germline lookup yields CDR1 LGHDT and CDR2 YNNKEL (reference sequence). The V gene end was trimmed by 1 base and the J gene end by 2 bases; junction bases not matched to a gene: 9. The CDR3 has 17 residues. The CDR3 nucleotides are TGTGCCAGCAGCCAAGGAGGGGGGACAGGAATGCAAGAGACCCAGTACTTC. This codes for CASSQGGGTGMQETQYF.

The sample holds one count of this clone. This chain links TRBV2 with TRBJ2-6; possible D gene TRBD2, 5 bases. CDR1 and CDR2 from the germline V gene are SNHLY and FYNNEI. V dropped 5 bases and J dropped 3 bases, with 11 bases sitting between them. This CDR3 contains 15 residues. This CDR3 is CASSLDAGGANVLTF. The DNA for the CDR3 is TGTGCCAGCAGTTTGGACGCGGGTGGGGCCAACGTCCTGACTTTC.

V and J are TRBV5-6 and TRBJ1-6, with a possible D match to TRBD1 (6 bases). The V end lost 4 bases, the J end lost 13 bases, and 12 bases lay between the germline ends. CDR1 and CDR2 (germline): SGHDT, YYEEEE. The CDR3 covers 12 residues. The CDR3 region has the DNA TGTGCCAGCAGCAGGGGGGAGGGTCCCCTCCACTTT. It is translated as CASSRGEGPLHF.

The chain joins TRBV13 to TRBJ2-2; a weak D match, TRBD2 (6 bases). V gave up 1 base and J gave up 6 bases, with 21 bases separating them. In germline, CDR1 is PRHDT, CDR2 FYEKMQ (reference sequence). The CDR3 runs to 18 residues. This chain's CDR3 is CASSLVRDFPGWSGELFF. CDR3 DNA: TGTGCCAGCAGCTTAGTCCGGGACTTCCCTGGCTGGTCCGGGGAGCTGTTTTTT.

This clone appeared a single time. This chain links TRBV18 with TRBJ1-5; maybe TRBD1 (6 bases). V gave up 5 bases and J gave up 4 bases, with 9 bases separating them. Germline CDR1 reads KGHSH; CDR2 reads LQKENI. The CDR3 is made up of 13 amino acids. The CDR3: CASSETGNQPQHF. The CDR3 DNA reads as TGTGCCAGCTCAGAAACAGGGAATCAGCCCCAGCATTTT.

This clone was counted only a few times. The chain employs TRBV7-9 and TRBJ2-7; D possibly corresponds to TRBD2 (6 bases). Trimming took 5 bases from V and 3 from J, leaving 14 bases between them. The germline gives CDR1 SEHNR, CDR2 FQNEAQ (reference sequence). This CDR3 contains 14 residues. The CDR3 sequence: CASSPTGAGYEQYF. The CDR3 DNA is TGTGCCAGCAGCCCTACGGGAGCAGGCTACGAGCAGTACTTC.

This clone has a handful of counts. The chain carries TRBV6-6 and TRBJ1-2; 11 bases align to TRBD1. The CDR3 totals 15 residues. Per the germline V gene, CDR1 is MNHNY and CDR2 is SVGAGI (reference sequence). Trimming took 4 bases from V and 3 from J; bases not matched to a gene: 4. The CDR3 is CASSSGQGAYYGYTF. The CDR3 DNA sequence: TGTGCCAGCAGTTCCGGACAGGGGGCCTACTATGGCTACACCTTC.

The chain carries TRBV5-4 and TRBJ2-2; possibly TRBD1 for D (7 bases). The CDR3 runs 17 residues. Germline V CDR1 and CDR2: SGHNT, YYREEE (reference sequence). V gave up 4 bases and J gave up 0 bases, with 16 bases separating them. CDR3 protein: CASSLGGGGANTGELFF. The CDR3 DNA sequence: TGTGCCAGCAGCCTTGGAGGAGGGGGCGCGAACACCGGGGAGCTGTTTTTT.

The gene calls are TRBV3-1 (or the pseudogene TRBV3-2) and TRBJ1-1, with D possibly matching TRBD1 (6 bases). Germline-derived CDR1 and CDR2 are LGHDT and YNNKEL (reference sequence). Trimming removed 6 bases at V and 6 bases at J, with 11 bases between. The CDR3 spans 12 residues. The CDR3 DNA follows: TGTGCCAGCAGGGGCGGACAGCCTGAAGCTTTCTTT. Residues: CASRGGQPEAFF.

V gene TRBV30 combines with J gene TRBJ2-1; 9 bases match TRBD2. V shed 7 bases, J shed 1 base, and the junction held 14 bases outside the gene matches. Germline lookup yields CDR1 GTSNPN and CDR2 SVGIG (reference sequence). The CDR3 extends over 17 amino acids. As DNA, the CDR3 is TGTGCCTCAACGCGGGCGGGGGGGCCTGGATCCTACAATGAGCAGTTCTTC. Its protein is CASTRAGGPGSYNEQFF.

The CDR3 loop reads CSASPLGRNSYEQYF. As DNA, the CDR3 is TGCAGTGCTAGTCCTTTGGGGCGGAACTCCTACGAGCAGTACTTC. The chain uses TRBV20-1 and TRBJ2-7, with a possible D match to TRBD1 (5 bases). Trimming cost V 3 bases and J 0 bases, with 15 bases left between them. Germline CDR1 and CDR2: DFQATT and SNEGSKA (reference sequence). CDR3 length equals 15 residues.

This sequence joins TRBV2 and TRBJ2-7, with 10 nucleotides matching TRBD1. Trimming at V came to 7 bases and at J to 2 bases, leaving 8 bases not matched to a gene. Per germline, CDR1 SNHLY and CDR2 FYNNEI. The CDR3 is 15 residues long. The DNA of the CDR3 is TGTGCCAGCACCCTGACAGGGGGCCAGGCCTACGAGCAGTACTTC. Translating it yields CASTLTGGQAYEQYF.

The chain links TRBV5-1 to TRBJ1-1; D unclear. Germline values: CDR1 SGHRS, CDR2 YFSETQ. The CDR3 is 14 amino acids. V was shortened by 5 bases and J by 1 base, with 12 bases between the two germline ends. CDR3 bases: TGCGCCAGCAGACGAGGGTCCGAGAACACTGAAGCTTTCTTT. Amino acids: CASRRGSENTEAFF. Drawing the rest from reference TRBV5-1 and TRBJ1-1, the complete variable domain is KAGVTQTPRYLIKTRGQQVTLSCSPISGHRSVSWYQQTPGQGLQFLFEYFSETQRNKGNFPGRFSGRQFSNSRSEMNVSTLELGDSALYLCASRRGSENTEAFFGQGTRLTVV.

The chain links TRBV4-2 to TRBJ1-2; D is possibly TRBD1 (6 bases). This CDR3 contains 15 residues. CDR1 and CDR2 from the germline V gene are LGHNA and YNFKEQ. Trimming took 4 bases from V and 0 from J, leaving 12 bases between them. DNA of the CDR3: TGTGCCAGCAGCCCGGGAGGGGGAGCTAACTATGGCTACACCTTC. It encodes CASSPGGGANYGYTF.

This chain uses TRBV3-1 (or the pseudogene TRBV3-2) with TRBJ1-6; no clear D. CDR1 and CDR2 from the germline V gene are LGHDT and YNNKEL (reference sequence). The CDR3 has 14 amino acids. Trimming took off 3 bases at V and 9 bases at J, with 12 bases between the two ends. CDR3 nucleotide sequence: TGTGCCAGCAGCCAGGGTCAGGCCGGTTCACCCCTCCACTTT. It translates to CASSQGQAGSPLHF.

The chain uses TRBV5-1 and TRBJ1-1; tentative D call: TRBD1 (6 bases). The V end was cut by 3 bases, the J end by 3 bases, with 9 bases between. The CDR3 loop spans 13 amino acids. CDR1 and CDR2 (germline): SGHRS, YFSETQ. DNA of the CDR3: TGCGCCAGCAGCTGGACAGTAGACACTGAAGCTTTCTTT. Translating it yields CASSWTVDTEAFF.

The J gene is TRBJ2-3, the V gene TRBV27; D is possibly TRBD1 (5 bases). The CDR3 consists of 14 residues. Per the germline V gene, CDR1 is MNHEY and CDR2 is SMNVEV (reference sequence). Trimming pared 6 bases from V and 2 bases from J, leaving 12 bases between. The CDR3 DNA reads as TGTGCCAGCAGGGGTGACAGTTTCACAGATACGCAGTATTTT. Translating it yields CASRGDSFTDTQYF.

The CDR3 spells CASTSGQGAYNEQFF. CDR3 coding DNA: TGCGCCAGCACCTCGGGACAGGGTGCCTACAATGAGCAGTTCTTC. The V call is TRBV5-1, the J call TRBJ2-1; 9 bases align to TRBD1. Trimming removed 6 bases from V and 2 bases from J; junction bases left unmatched: 6. The CDR3 is 15 amino acids. The germline V gene has CDR1 SGHRS and CDR2 YFSETQ.

CDR3 sequence (DNA): TGTGCCAGCAGTTTCGAACAGGGGACTAATGAAAAACTGTTTTTT. Its translation is CASSFEQGTNEKLFF. This chain connects TRBV6-6 to TRBJ1-4, with 7 bases aligning to TRBD1. The CDR3 sequence is 15 residues long. CDR1 and CDR2 (germline): MNHNY, SVGAGI (reference sequence). V lost 4 bases, J lost 2 bases, and 4 bases stayed unmatched.